These 3 T cell receptor beta chains were all obtained from the same sample, sequenced in a study of cytomegalovirus exposure and HLA in healthy donors (dated by TCRdb to between 2016 and 2019). Library prep was done by the immunoSEQ multiplex PCR assay. For the multiplex PCR, a mixture combining 60 forward primers for TCR Vbeta segments and 13 reverse primers for TCR Jbeta segments was used. TCRdb carries this immuneACCESS record with in-frame sequences only. Its versions omit some clonotypes, under half of them owing to an unresolved V gene in the studies checked, with the rest unexplained. Across this sample there are some 120,000 clones, with 8.5% to 9% seen only once. The ten largest make up around 5.8% of the sample. The sample taken for sequencing was PBMCs. These receptors were collected from a middle-aged woman in good health and CMV-seropositive.

The rearrangement links TRBV29-1 to TRBJ2-5; 10 nucleotides line up with TRBD1. The DNA end lines up better with TRBJ2-7; the J call may be wrong. CDR3 length: 15 amino acids. CDR1 SQVTM and CDR2 ANQGSEA come from the germline V gene. CDR3 bases: TGCAGCGTCGCCGGTCGGGGACAGGGGTCCTACGAGCAGTACTTC. Protein: CSVAGRGQGSYEQYF.

This clone appeared a few times. The rearrangement uses TRBV2 and TRBJ1-4, with a possible D match to TRBD1 (5 bases). The germline V gene encodes CDR1 SNHLY and CDR2 FYNNEI. Trimming stripped 5 bases from V and 3 bases from J, with 16 bases between. CDR3 size: 16 residues. The CDR3 nucleotides are TGTGCCAGCAGTTATCAGGGAGGTTGGGCTAATGAAAAACTGTTTTTT. Its protein product is CASSYQGGWANEKLFF.

Only a few counts were recorded for this clone. The rearrangement links TRBV7-9 to TRBJ2-3, with a tentative D call TRBD1 (5 bases). Trimming removed 3 bases at V and 7 bases at J, with 14 bases between. Per germline, CDR1 SEHNR and CDR2 FQNEAQ (reference sequence). CDR3 size: 14 residues. The CDR3 bases are TGTGCCAGCAGCTTGGCCCCCCGACAGAATACGCAGTATTTT. Translating gives CASSLAPRQNTQYF.